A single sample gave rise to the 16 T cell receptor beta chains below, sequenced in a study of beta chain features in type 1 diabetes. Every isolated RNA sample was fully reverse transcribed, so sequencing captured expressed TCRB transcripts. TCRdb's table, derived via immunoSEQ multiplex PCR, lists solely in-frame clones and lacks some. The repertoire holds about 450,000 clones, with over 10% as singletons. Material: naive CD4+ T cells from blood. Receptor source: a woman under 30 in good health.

The chain's CDR3 is CAGDGEVQYF. CDR3 sequence (DNA): TGTGCCGGGGACGGTGAGGTGCAGTACTTC. This chain joins TRBV30 and TRBJ2-7; D is possibly TRBD1 or TRBD2 (5 bases each). Germline V gene lookup returns CDR1 GTSNPN and CDR2 SVGIG (reference sequence). The CDR3 consists of 10 residues. The V and J ends lost 8 bases and 9 bases respectively, with 14 bases between them. The complete variable domain, with remaining parts taken from reference TRBV30 and TRBJ2-7, reads SQTIHQWPATLVQPVGSPLSLECTVEGTSNPNLYWYRQAAGRGLQLLFYSVGIGQISSEVPQNLSASRPQDRQFILSSKKLLLSDSGFYLCAGDGEVQYFGPGTRLTVT.

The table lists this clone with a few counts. DNA of the CDR3: TGTGCCATCAGTGACGGGAACACCGGGGAGCTGTTTTTT. This codes for CAISDGNTGELFF. V is TRBV10-3 and J is TRBJ2-2, with D hard to call. This CDR3 has 13 amino acids. V was shortened by 3 bases and J by 1 base, with 3 bases between the two germline ends. The germline V gene encodes CDR1 ENHRY and CDR2 SYGVKD.

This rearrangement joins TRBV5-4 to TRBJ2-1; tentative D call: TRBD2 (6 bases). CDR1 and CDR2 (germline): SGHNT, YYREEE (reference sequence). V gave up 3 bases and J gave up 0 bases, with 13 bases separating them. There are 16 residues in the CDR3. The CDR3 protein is CASSSRTTLSYNEQFF. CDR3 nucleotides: TGTGCCAGCAGCTCCAGGACTACCCTCTCCTACAATGAGCAGTTCTTC. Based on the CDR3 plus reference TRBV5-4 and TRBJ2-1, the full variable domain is ETGVTQSPTHLIKTRGQQVTLRCSSQSGHNTVSWYQQALGQGPQFIFQYYREEENGRGNFPPRFSGLQFPNYSSELNVNALELDDSALYLCASSSRTTLSYNEQFFGPGTRLTVL.

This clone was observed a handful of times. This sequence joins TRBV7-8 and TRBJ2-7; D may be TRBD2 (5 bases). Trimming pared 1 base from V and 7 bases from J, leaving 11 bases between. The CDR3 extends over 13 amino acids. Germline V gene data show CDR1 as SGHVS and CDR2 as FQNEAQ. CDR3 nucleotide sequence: TGTGCCAGCAGCTTAGGACTTCGGGGAGAGCAGTACTTC. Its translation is CASSLGLRGEQYF.

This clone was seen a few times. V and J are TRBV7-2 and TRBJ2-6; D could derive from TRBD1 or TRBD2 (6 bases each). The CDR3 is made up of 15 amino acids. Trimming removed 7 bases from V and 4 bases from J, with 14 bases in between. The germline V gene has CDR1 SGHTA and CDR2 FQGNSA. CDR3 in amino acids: CASTLGGLGANVLTF. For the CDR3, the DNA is TGTGCCAGCACCCTTGGGGGGCTAGGGGCCAACGTCCTGACTTTC.

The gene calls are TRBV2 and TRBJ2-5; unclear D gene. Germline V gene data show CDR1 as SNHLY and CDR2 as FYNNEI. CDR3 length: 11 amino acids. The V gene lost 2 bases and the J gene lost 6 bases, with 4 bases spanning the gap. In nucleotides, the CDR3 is TGTGCCAGCAGTGAAATTCAGACCCAGTACTTC. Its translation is CASSEIQTQYF.

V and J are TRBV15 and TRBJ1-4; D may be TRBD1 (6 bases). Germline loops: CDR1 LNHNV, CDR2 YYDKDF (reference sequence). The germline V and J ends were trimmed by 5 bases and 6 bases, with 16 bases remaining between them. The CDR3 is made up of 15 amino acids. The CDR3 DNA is TGTGCCACCAGCCGGAGGGGGGCCCAGGATGAAAAACTGTTTTTT. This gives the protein CATSRRGAQDEKLFF.

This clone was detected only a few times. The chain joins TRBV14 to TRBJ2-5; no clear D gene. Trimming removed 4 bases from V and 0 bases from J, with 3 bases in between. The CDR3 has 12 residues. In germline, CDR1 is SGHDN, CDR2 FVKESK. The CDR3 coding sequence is TGTGCCAGCAGCCTAGACCAAGAGACCCAGTACTTC. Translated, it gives CASSLDQETQYF. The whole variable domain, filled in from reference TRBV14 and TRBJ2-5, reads EAGVTQFPSHSVIEKGQTVTLRCDPISGHDNLYWYRRVMGKEIKFLLHFVKESKQDESGMPNNRFLAERTGGTYSTLKVQPAELEDSGVYFCASSLDQETQYFGPGTRLLVL.

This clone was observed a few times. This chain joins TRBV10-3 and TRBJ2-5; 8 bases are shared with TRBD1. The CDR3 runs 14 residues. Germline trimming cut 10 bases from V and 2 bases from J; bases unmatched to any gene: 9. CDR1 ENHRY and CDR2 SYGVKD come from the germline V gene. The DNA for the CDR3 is TGTGCCACCAGATTTGGGACAGGTCAAGAGACCCAGTACTTC. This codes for CATRFGTGQETQYF.

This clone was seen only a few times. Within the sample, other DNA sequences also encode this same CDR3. Written as DNA, the CDR3 is TGTGCCAGCAGCTTGGACAGCCTGGGGGAGACCCAGTACTTC. Amino acid sequence: CASSLDSLGETQYF. The gene calls are TRBV7-2 and TRBJ2-5; tentative D call: TRBD1 (6 bases). Germline-derived CDR1 and CDR2 are SGHTA and FQGNSA. The CDR3 has 14 residues. V was clipped by 3 bases and J by 5 bases, with 13 bases between them.

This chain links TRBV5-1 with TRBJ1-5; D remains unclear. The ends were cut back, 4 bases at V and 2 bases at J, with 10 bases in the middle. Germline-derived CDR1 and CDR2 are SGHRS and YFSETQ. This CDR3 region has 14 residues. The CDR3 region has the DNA TGCGCCAGCAGCCCGGACGTAGGCAATCAGCCCCAGCATTTT. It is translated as CASSPDVGNQPQHF.

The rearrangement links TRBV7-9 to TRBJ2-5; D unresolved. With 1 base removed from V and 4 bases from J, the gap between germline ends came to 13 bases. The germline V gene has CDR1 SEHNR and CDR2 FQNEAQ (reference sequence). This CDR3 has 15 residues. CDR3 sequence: CASSLELTGRETQYF. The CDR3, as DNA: TGTGCCAGCAGCTTAGAATTGACCGGGCGAGAGACCCAGTACTTC.

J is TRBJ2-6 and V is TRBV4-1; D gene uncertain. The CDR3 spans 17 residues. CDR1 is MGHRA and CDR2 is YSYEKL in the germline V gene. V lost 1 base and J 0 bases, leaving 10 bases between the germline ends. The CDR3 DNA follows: TGCGCCAGCAGCCAAGTGCCCACAATCTCTGGGGCCAACGTCCTGACTTTC. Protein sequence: CASSQVPTISGANVLTF.

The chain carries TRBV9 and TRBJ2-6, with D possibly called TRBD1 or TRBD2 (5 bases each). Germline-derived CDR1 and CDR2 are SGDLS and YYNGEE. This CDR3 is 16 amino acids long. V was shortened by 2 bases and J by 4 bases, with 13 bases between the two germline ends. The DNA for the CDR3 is TGTGCCAGCAGCGTCTTCGCAGGGACCGGGGCCAACGTCCTGACTTTC. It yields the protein CASSVFAGTGANVLTF.

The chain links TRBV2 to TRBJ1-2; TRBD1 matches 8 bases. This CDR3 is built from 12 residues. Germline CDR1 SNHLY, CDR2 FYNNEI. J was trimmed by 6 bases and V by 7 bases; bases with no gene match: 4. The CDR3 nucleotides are TGTGCCAGCACCGGGACAGGTAATGGCTACACCTTC. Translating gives CASTGTGNGYTF.

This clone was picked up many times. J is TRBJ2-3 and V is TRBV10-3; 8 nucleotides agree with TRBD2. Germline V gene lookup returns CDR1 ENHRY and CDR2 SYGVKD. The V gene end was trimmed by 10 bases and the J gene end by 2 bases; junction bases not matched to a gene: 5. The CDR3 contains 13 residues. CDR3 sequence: CATLAGTTDTQYF. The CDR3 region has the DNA TGTGCCACCTTAGCGGGGACCACAGATACGCAGTATTTT.